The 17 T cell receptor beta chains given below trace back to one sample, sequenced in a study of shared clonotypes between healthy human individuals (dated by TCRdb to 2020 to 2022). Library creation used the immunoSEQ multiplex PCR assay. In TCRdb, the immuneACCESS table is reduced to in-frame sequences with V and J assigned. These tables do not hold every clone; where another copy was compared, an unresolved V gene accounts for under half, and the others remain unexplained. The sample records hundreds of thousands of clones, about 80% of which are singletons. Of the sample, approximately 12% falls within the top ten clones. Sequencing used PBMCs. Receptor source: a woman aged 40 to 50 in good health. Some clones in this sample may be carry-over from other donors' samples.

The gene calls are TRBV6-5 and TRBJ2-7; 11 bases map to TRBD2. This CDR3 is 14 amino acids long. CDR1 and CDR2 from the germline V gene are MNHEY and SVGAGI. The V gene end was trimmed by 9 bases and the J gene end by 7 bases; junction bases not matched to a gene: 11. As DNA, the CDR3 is TGTGCCAGTGAGGGCGGGACTAGCGGTACGGAGCAGTACTTC. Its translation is CASEGGTSGTEQYF.

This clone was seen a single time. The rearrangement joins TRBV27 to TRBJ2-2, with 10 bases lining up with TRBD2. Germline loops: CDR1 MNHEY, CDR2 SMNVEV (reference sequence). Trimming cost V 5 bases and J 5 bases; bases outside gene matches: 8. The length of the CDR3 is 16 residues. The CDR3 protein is CASSGPGLAITGELFF. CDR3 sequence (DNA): TGTGCCAGCAGTGGTCCGGGACTAGCGATTACCGGGGAGCTGTTTTTT.

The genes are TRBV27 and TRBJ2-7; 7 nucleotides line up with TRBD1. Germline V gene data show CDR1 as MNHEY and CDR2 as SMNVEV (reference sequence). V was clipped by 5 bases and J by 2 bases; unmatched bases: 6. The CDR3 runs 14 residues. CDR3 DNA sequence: TGTGCCAGCAGTCGGACAGGCCCCACCTACGAGCAGTACTTC. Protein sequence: CASSRTGPTYEQYF.

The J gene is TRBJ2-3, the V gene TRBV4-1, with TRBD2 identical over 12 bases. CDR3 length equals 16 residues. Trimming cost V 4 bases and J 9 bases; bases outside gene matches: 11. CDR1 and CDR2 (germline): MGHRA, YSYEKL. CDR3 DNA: TGCGCCAGCAGCCCCAGACTAGCGGGAGATGGGAACACGCAGTATTTT. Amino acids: CASSPRLAGDGNTQYF.

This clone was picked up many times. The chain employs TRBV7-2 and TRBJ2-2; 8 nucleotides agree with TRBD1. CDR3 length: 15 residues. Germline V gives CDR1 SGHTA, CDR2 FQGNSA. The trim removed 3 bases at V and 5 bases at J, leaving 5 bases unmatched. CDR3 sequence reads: CASSLQTGGTGELFF. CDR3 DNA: TGTGCCAGCAGCTTGCAAACAGGGGGGACCGGGGAGCTGTTTTTT. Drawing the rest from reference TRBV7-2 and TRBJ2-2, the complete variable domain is GAGVSQSPSNKVTEKGKDVELRCDPISGHTALYWYRQSLGQGLEFLIYFQGNSAPDKSGLPSDRFSAERTGGSVSTLTIQRTQQEDSAVYLCASSLQTGGTGELFFGEGSRLTVL.

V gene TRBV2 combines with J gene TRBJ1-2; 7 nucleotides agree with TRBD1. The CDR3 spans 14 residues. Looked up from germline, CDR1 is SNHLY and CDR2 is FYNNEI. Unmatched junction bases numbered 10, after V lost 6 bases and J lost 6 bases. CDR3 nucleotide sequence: TGTGCCAGCAGAGCCGGGACAGAAAAAGATGGCTACACCTTC. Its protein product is CASRAGTEKDGYTF.

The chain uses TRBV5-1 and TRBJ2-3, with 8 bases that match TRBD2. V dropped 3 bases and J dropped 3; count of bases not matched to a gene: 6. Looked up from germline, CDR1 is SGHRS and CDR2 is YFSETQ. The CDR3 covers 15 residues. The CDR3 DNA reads TGCGCCAGCAGCTCGACAGCGGGAGCAACAGATACGCAGTATTTT. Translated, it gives CASSSTAGATDTQYF.

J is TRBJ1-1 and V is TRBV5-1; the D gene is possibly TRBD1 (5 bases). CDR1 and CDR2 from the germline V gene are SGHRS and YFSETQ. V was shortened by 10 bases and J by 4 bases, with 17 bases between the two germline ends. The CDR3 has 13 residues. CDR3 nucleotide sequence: TGCGCCGGCTACGACAGCCAGGGCACTGAAGCTTTCTTT. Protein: CAGYDSQGTEAFF.

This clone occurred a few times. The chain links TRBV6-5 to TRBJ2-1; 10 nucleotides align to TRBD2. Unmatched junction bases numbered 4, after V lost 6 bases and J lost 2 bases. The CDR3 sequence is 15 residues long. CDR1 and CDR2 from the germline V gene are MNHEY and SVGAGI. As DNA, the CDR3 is TGTGCCAGCAGGCTCAGCGGGAGGGCCTACAATGAGCAGTTCTTC. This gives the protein CASRLSGRAYNEQFF.

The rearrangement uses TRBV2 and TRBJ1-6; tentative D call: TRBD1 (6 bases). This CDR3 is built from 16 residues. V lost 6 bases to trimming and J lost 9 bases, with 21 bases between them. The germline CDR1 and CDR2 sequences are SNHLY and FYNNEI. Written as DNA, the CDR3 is TGTGCCAGCAGGGGGCCCGGGCAACAGGGTTCTTCACCCCTCCACTTT. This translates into CASRGPGQQGSSPLHF.

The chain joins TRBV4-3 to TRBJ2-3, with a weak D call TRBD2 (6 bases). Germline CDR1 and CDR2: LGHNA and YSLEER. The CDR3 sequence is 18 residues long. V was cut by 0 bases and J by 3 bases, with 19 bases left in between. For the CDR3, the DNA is TGCGCCAGCAGCCAAGATCCAACCTCGGGAGTTACAACAGATACGCAGTATTTT. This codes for CASSQDPTSGVTTDTQYF.

CDR3: CASSEGTGGFYEQYF. CDR3 bases: TGTGCCAGCAGCGAAGGGACAGGGGGCTTCTACGAGCAGTACTTC. The chain links TRBV5-4 to TRBJ2-7, with TRBD1 identical over 12 bases. With V trimmed by 4 bases and J by 3 bases, 5 bases remained unmatched. CDR1 and CDR2 (germline): SGHNT, YYREEE (reference sequence). The CDR3 is 15 residues long.

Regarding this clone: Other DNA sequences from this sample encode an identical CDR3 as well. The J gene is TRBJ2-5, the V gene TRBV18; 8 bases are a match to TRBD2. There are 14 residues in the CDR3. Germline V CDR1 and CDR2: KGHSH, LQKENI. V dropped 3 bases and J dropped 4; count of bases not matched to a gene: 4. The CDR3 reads CASSPGLAGETQYF. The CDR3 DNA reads TGTGCCAGCTCACCCGGTCTAGCGGGAGAGACCCAGTACTTC.

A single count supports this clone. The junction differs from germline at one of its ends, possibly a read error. The CDR3, as DNA: TGTGCCAGCACCTTGGAGGCTTTGTCCTACGAGCAGTACTTC. It yields the protein CASTLEALSYEQYF. This rearrangement joins TRBV5-5 to TRBJ2-7; TRBD2 might be the D (5 bases). The length of the CDR3 is 14 residues. CDR1 SGHKS and CDR2 YYEKEE come from the germline V gene (reference sequence).

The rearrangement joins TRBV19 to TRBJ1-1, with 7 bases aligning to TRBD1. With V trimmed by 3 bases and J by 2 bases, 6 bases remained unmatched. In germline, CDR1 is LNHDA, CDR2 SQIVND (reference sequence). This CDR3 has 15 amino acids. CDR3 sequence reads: CASSMLGQVNTEAFF. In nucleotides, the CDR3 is TGTGCCAGTAGTATGCTCGGACAGGTTAACACTGAAGCTTTCTTT.

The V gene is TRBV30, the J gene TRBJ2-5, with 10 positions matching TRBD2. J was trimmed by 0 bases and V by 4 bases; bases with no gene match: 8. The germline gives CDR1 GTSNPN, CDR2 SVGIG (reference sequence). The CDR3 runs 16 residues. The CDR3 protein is CAWIPELAGDQETQYF. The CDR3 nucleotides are TGTGCCTGGATCCCGGAGCTAGCGGGAGACCAAGAGACCCAGTACTTC. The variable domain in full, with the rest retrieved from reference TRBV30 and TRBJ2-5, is SQTIHQWPATLVQPVGSPLSLECTVEGTSNPNLYWYRQAAGRGLQLLFYSVGIGQISSEVPQNLSASRPQDRQFILSSKKLLLSDSGFYLCAWIPELAGDQETQYFGPGTRLLVL.

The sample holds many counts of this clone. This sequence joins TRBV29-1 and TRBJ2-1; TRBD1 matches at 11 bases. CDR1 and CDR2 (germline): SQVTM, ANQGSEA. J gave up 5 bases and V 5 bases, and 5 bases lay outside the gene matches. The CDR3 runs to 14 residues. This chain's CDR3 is CSVRDRGFDNEQFF. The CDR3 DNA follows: TGCAGCGTTCGGGACAGGGGGTTCGACAATGAGCAGTTCTTC.